This TCR beta chain derives from a study of spatial heterogeneity in lung cancer. Study at large: Combinations of a unique TCR and a UMI were tallied in raw reads, and on average each appeared more than ten times. Study outcomes and limitations: Estimated TCR-seq coverage of tumor T cells was only roughly 7% for alpha chains. For beta chains, the corresponding estimate was about 13%. For expanded intratumoral alpha and beta TCRs, counts tracked tumor mutation counts.

Judged by abundance, this clonotype is medium-sized (0.01 to 0.1%). The antigen is undetermined. Trimming took off 4 bases at V and 2 bases at J, with 9 bases between the two ends. CDR1 is KGHSH and CDR2 is LQKENI in the germline V gene. The CDR3 spans 14 residues. Indicated time point: sample taken at primary tumor resection. Material for sequencing was whole RNA from tumor, nontumor lung or frozen PBMC, left unsorted. Every molecule of TCR cDNA had its own unique molecular identifier. TCRdb recomputed calls from the 5' RACE reads with MiXCR, one row per CDR3 protein. The sample lists 6,000 to 8,000 distinct CDR3 sequences, around 7% occurring once.

Sequences were derived from lung tumor tissue, sampled at surgery. The receptor was derived from a male donor with early-stage non-small cell lung cancer. This chain joins TRBV18 and TRBJ1-5; D is unclear. The CDR3: CASSQGFGNQPQHF. DNA for the CDR3: TGTGCCAGCTCACAGGGTTTCGGCAATCAGCCCCAGCATTTT.